This entry features one TCR beta chain sequence. Its antigen is undetermined. This record belongs to a study of identical twins. CDR3 length equals 15 residues. Germline CDR1 is SGHRS and CDR2 is YFSETQ. Trimming at V came to 3 bases and at J to 2 bases, leaving 5 bases not matched to a gene. The cDNA had a unique molecular identifier and a template-switch universal primer site. TCRdb analysed the 5' RACE reads with MiXCR anew, one entry per CDR3 protein. The sample includes some 1,700,000 distinct CDR3 sequences, less than 35% of them seen just once. Study-wide results and limits: Out-of-frame TCR alpha sharing in monozygotic twins exceeded recombination model predictions.

The clonotype originates from a newborn girl in good health. The chain links TRBV5-1 to TRBJ2-1; TRBD2 agrees at 7 bases. The sequenced sample was cord blood. CDR3 sequence reads: CASSSRTRAYNEQFF. CDR3 bases: TGCGCCAGCAGCTCTCGGACTAGAGCCTACAATGAGCAGTTCTTC.